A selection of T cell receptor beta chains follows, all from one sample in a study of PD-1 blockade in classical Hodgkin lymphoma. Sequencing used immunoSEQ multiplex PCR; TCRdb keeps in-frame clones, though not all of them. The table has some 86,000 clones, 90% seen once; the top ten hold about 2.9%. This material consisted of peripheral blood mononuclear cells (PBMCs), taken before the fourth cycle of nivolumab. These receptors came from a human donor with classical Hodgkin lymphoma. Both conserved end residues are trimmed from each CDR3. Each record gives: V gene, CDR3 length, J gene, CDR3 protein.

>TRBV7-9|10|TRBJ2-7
ASSGSSYEQY
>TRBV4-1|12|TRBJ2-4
ASSQDWTGNIQY
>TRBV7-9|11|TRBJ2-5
ASSPPAEETQY
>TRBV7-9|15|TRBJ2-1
ASSLALPGQGYNEQF
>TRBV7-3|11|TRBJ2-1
ASSLQQTNEQF
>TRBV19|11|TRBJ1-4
ASSIQGAEKLF
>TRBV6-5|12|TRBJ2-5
ASRGTGGRETQY
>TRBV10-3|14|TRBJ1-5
AISENQVIGNQPQH
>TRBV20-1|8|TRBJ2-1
SASGYEQF
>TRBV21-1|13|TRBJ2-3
ASSSRDSTEDTQY
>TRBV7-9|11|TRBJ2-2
ASTPGTAGELF
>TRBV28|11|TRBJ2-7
ASRPSSSYEQY
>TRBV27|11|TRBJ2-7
ASSLSWTYEQY
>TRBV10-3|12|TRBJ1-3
AISDRAAGNTIY
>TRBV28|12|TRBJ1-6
ASKVWGGGSPLH
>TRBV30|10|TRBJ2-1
AWSLLWDREF
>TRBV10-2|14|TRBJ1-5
ASSDQEWNQDQPQH
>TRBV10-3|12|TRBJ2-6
AISESGDANVLT
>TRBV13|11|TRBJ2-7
ASSQGGGYEQY
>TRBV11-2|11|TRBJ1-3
ASSPPGRRTIY